This T cell receptor beta chain was obtained from a study of CD8+ T cells in alopecia areata. Study conclusions and caveats: It was lesional scalp, especially alopecia totalis/universalis, that showed higher clonality than normal scalp.

Germline CDR1 is MNHEY and CDR2 is SMNVEV (reference sequence). V trimming: 8 bases; J trimming: 4 bases; junction bases outside the gene matches: 5. This CDR3 region has 13 residues. Sequencing templates came from extracted RNA that was reverse transcribed into cDNA. This table comes from immunoSEQ multiplex PCR, and its TCRdb copy is limited to in-frame clones, with some not included. This table holds around 130,000 clones, 58% found once. The researchers isolated CD4+ and CD8+ T cells from PBMCs by sorting. Remarks on this clone: Its antigen is undetermined.

Material: CD4+ T cells sorted from blood, obtained at week 0. The rearrangement links TRBV27 to TRBJ2-7; 10 positions agree with TRBD1. The sequence was obtained from a human donor with alopecia areata. Here the CDR3 DNA reads TGTGCCAGCGCGGGACAGGGGAATTACGAGCAGTACTTC. Protein: CASAGQGNYEQYF.